This T cell receptor beta chain was sequenced for a study of cytomegalovirus exposure and HLA in healthy donors (dated by TCRdb to the late 2010s). Background for the entire study: An earlier analysis of roughly 500 of the donors reported more than 250 Gb of sequence data and 117 million unique TCR beta sequences from about 179 million T cells. About 300 gigabases of sequencing data and 70 million to 85 million unique TCR sequences were included in an early release covering several hundred HLA-typed donors. Of the roughly 400 genotyped donors, approximately 82% fell in the genetic ancestry cluster associated with self-reported Caucasian donors. The study aimed to test whether signatures of past pathogen exposure could be identified by cataloging public T cell receptors. Using immunosequencing, the study profiled T cell repertoires from about 610 subjects and related those repertoires to cytomegalovirus serostatus. Along with the approximately 620-subject first cohort, a separate validation cohort of 120 different subjects was used. To predict cytomegalovirus infection status, the study brought together high-throughput TCR immunosequencing, statistical association of individual TCRs with disease status, and machine learning. In a later analysis, previously published TCR beta repertoires from hundreds of donors were re-analyzed and high-resolution HLA genotyping was added so that TCR occurrence patterns could be studied. Rather than using new phenotypic data, the later analysis identified candidate immune exposures from TCR beta sequences and from how often those sequences occurred across donors. An earlier analysis of a few hundred of the donors applied high-throughput TCR beta sequencing to assess whether each TCR beta V gene segment acted as functional or pseudogenic. Donor age, sex, ethnicity and CMV serostatus were collected together with the repertoire data. Genome-wide SNP genotypes for about three fifths of the 666 donors were used in a later genetic analysis, which treated that subset as a discovery cohort. Every repertoire in the discovery cohort had been generated on one and the same sequencing platform. HLA typing included class I and class II loci at four-digit resolution. The number of typed donors differed by locus: roughly 620-630 for A, B, C, DRB1 and DQB1; some 540 for DQA1; 606 for DPA1; and roughly 450 for DPB1. Because of strong linkage in the cohort, five DR-DQ haplotypes were treated as single units for association and clustering. On average, roughly 240,000 unique TCR beta nucleotide sequences were sequenced per donor among about 400 genotyped donors of the cohort, with 15% to 20% of those sequences being non-productive.

On the study overall, not on this receptor specifically: In an earlier analysis of some 540 of the donors, most TCR beta V segments appeared in productive rearrangements about 87% or about 30% of the time, broadly matching IMGT annotations. In a later analysis, several top co-occurrence clusters were reported to appear linked to parvovirus B19, influenza, CMV and Epstein-Barr virus. Because some donors lacked HLA typing at each locus, the association tests relied only on the typed subset. Sequencing depth was assumed to be roughly uniform across donors in the presence/absence analyses, though that assumption may not hold. In a later analysis, TCR association rates were found to vary across HLA loci, with the most associated TCRs seen for DRB1 alleles and the fewest for HLA-C alleles. Most TCR sequences were seen in very few donors, while some public TCRs were found in many individuals. In the study, approximately 160 TCR beta chains were listed as associated with cytomegalovirus. It was suggested by the authors that the approach could potentially be generalized to other disease states and immunological phenotypes. A further reported finding was that TCR beta sequences accurately predicted the HLA-A and HLA-B alleles for most subjects in the first cohort. A later analysis found that most CMV-associated TCR beta chains appeared HLA-restricted, with HLA associations seemingly driven largely by CMV exposure. Because the 87-base-pair reads could not distinguish some IMGT-functional V segments, including TRBV6-2 and TRBV6-3, those segments were excluded. Because counts were too low, more than 15 rarely observed V segments, including chromosome 9 orphons, were excluded from the earlier analysis of several hundred of the donors. Only TCR beta chains were sequenced in this cohort, and the absence of alpha or paired-chain data limited detectable features. In vitro tests confirmed that a few of the cytomegalovirus-associated TCR beta chains recognize cytomegalovirus antigens. V-gene and J-gene trimming of TCR beta chains was associated with a missense DCLRE1C variant in a later genetic analysis, and the association was replicated in an independent cohort. In both the original and validation cohorts, the classifier was reported to diagnose cytomegalovirus status with high specificity and sensitivity. The only immune exposure information available for the cohort was CMV serostatus. A cluster of highly shared sequence variants was judged likely to represent a technical artifact of the sequencing pipeline. When HLA alleles, especially DR and DQ, strongly co-occurred, TCR associations were difficult to assign to individual alleles. Correlated functional status among segregating V segments might reflect linkage disequilibrium, but an unknown experimental factor could not be ruled out. A later genetic analysis reported fewer N-insertions in productive TCRs among donors in an Asian-associated ancestry cluster than the approximately 670-donor mean. Specific HLA alleles were associated with 15,000 to 20,000 TCR beta sequences at a false discovery rate of 0.05 in a later analysis. A later analysis found that HLA-associated TCR beta chains were more clonally expanded and had lower generation probabilities than equally common non-associated chains.

Library generation was performed with the immunoSEQ multiplex PCR assay. For the multiplex PCR, a mixture combining 60 forward primers for TCR Vbeta segments and 13 reverse primers for TCR Jbeta segments was used. Amplification of the CDR3 region of rearranged TCR beta genes was performed with a multiplex PCR assay on genomic DNA. On the Illumina HiSeq System, the amplified TCR beta libraries were sequenced as 87-base-pair reads. The authors' pipeline ran thus. A later analysis counted tens of millions of unique TCR beta chains across the 666 repertoires, and around 9.9 million of these chains were shared by at least two donors. A nearest-neighbor algorithm error-corrected the raw reads and collapsed the reads into unique sequences, merging closely related sequences to remove PCR and sequencing errors. CDR3 sequences were aligned to IMGT reference sequences to assign V, D and J gene segments. For a sequence to be retained, a match of at least six nucleotides to both a V gene segment and a J gene segment was required. Rearrangements were called productive when the CDR3 lacked stop codons and stayed in frame with V and J; all others were non-productive. Following IMGT convention, CDR3 was defined as the stretch from the second conserved V-encoded cysteine to the conserved J-encoded phenylalanine. The earlier analysis of about 570 of the donors excluded any sequence lacking an unambiguous match to a single V gene segment. In an earlier analysis of some 590 of the donors, a V segment was called functional when productive rearrangements were above 56.7%, and segregating when the standard deviation between donors exceeded 5%. A statistical classification framework was built for diagnosing cytomegalovirus status from the catalog of TCR beta chain sequences. A later analysis assigned V and J genes by comparing TCR nucleotide sequences with IMGT/GENE-DB human TR gene sequences. In a later analysis, CDR3 sequences and most-parsimonious VDJ recombination scenarios were assigned using the TCRdist pipeline. In a later analysis, each TCR beta chain was defined by its CDR3 amino acid sequence together with its V-gene family, and reads without a unique V-gene family were excluded. To address suspected cross-contamination and a sequencing artifact, a later analysis removed a few hundred highly shared, low-generation-probability nucleotide sequences. A later analysis calculated a clonal expansion index for each public chain from normalized within-repertoire ranks of inferred template counts. In a later analysis, generation probabilities were computed with a VDJ recombination model fitted to out-of-frame rearrangements, and the resulting probabilities were checked against IGoR. In a later analysis, TCR-TCR, TCR-HLA and TCR-CMV co-occurrence was scored with hypergeometric tests, and a repertoire-size bias correction was applied to TCR pairs. A later analysis estimated false discovery rates by permuting HLA or CMV assignments 20 times. A later analysis grouped co-occurring TCRs with DBSCAN, adding TCRdist sequence similarity when clustering within HLA-allele-positive subsets. Repertoires with fewer than 30,000 or more than 120,000 public chains were left out of co-occurrence clustering, as were four to six repertoires with anomalous nucleotide sharing. TCRdb took this table from immuneACCESS and kept in-frame rearrangements with V and J called. Such tables lack part of the clones; where checked against another copy, unresolved V genes explain under half of the gap, and the rest is unexplained. D and trimming come from the DNA, and the V and J calls and clone size come from that table. The sample profile shows fewer than 90,000 clones; about 85% of them were found once. Together, the top ten hold about 14% of the sample.

In total, approximately 610 healthy bone marrow donors made up the cohort. Cohort members were all nominally healthy when sampled, although unrecorded immune exposures were likely present. The donor was CMV seropositive and was included in the group of approximately 310 seropositive cohort members. A peripheral blood sample was provided by each donor, and peripheral blood mononuclear cells were used for TCR beta sequencing. The Qiagen DNeasy Blood Extraction Kit was used to extract genomic DNA from the blood cell samples. Via the germline V gene, CDR1 is SNHLY and CDR2 FYNNEI. Counted from cysteine to phenylalanine, this CDR3 has 15 amino acids. This entry keeps only the CDR3 DNA: 45 bases, framed from base 1. Trimming removed 6 bases from V and 0 bases from J, leaving 12 bases between the germline ends. This clone was seen just once. It lacks a known antigen. One base away there is no much larger clone; base qualities are not given.

The receptor was derived from a woman aged 40 to 55 in good health and CMV-seropositive. The sample taken for sequencing was PBMCs. The rearrangement joined TRBV2 to TRBJ1-5; no D segment can be confidently identified. The sequenced DNA: TGTGCCAGCAGCCTCACTGAATATAGCAATCAGCCCCAGCATTTT. It translates as CASSLTEYSNQPQHF. The CDR3 plus the reference TRBV2 and TRBJ1-5 genes for the other parts give the full variable domain: EPEVTQTPSHQVTQMGQEVILRCVPISNHLYFYWYRQILGQKVEFLVSFYNNEISEKSEIFDDQFSVERPDGSNFTLKIRSTKLEDSAMYFCASSLTEYSNQPQHFGDGTRLSIL.